Below, 31 T cell receptor beta chains from the same sample are listed, as sequenced in a study of OX40 agonist ivuxolimab in advanced cancers. Assay used: immunoSEQ multiplex PCR; TCRdb lists only in-frame clones, some missing. The repertoire holds tens of thousands of clones, roughly 85% seen once, with about 0.57% in the top ten. The sample in question was CD4+ or CD8+ T cells sorted from blood, obtained in a trial of the OX40 agonist ivuxolimab. Receptors were obtained from an adult with an advanced solid tumor such as melanoma, head and neck, liver or kidney cancer.

This clone was recorded a few times. Here the CDR3 DNA reads TGTGCCAGCGGAAAAAATTGGAATCAGCCCCAGCATTTT. It specifies CASGKNWNQPQHF. This chain uses TRBV6-5 with TRBJ1-5; no clear D gene. Germline assignment: CDR1 MNHEY and CDR2 SVGAGI. The V end lost 8 bases, the J end lost 4 bases, and 12 bases lay between the germline ends. The CDR3 has 13 residues.

This clone has just one count. The chain joins TRBV2 to TRBJ2-1; D is perhaps TRBD1 (5 bases). The CDR3 loop spans 15 amino acids. V was shortened by 4 bases and J by 1 base, with 11 bases between the two germline ends. From germline, CDR1 is SNHLY and CDR2 FYNNEI. The CDR3 reads CASSVGQGSYNEQFF. In DNA, the CDR3 is TGTGCCAGCAGTGTGGGGCAGGGATCCTACAATGAGCAGTTCTTC.

This chain links TRBV19 with TRBJ1-5; a possible D gene is TRBD1 (6 bases). The length of the CDR3 is 15 residues. Between the trimmed V and J ends, which lost 8 bases and 6 bases, there was a span of 20 bases. Per germline, CDR1 LNHDA and CDR2 SQIVND (reference sequence). CDR3 coding DNA: TGTGCCAGTTCCCCCGGTCCGGGGGCCGGTCAGCCCCAGCATTTT. Amino acid sequence: CASSPGPGAGQPQHF.

This clone was seen more than once but under ten times. The rearrangement joins TRBV5-4 to TRBJ2-3; D remains unclear. The V gene's germline CDR1 is SGHNT and CDR2 YYREEE (reference sequence). The V gene lost 2 bases and the J gene lost 0 bases, with 10 bases spanning the gap. The CDR3 is made up of 15 amino acids. CDR3 in DNA: TGTGCCAGCAGCTTCAGAACGGGCAGCACAGATACGCAGTATTTT. This sequence encodes CASSFRTGSTDTQYF.

The V gene is TRBV5-1, the J gene TRBJ2-7; 7 bases line up with TRBD1. The V gene end was trimmed by 2 bases and the J gene end by 6 bases; junction bases not matched to a gene: 5. The CDR3 spans 13 residues. Germline CDR1 and CDR2: SGHRS and YFSETQ. The CDR3 is CASSLQGSGEQYF. The CDR3, as DNA: TGCGCCAGCAGCTTACAGGGGTCTGGCGAGCAGTACTTC.

This chain links TRBV7-6 with TRBJ2-6; 7 positions agree with TRBD2. The V and J ends lost 5 bases and 3 bases, in that order; junction bases with no gene match: 4. The CDR3 sequence is 15 residues long. Germline V gene data show CDR1 as SGHVS and CDR2 as FNYEAQ. The CDR3 is CASSPWGGGANVLTF. The CDR3 region has the DNA TGTGCCAGCAGCCCCTGGGGGGGTGGGGCCAACGTCCTGACTTTC.

This sequence joins TRBV18 and TRBJ1-1; 9 bases map to TRBD1. Germline V CDR1 and CDR2: KGHSH, LQKENI. The ends lost 3 bases at V and 5 bases at J; junction bases unmatched: 4. The CDR3 is 14 residues long. The chain's CDR3 is CASSPGTGRTEAFF. In DNA form, the CDR3 reads TGTGCCAGCTCACCCGGGACAGGGCGGACTGAAGCTTTCTTT.

The chain joins TRBV7-2 to TRBJ1-2, with 10 bases lining up with TRBD1. The ends lost 2 bases at V and 4 bases at J; junction bases unmatched: 7. This CDR3 is built from 16 residues. CDR1 is SGHTA and CDR2 is FQGNSA in the germline V gene. CDR3 residues: CASSLMTGGDGYGYTF. The CDR3 DNA is TGTGCCAGCAGCTTAATGACAGGGGGCGATGGCTATGGCTACACCTTC.

J is TRBJ2-7 and V is TRBV27; TRBD1 aligns across 9 bases. V shed 5 bases, J shed 4 bases, and the junction held 9 bases outside the gene matches. The CDR3 is 15 residues long. Looked up from germline, CDR1 is MNHEY and CDR2 is SMNVEV (reference sequence). The CDR3: CASSPYNRGRYEQYF. CDR3 coding DNA: TGTGCCAGCAGTCCATACAACAGGGGGCGGTACGAGCAGTACTTC.

This chain links TRBV7-3 with TRBJ2-7, with TRBD2 identical over 8 bases. The CDR3 covers 18 residues. Trimming at V came to 5 bases and at J to 1 base, leaving 16 bases not matched to a gene. The germline V gene has CDR1 SGHTA and CDR2 FQGTGA. This chain's CDR3 is CASSRRFVKRLASYEQYF. CDR3 DNA: TGTGCCAGCAGCCGGCGCTTTGTTAAGAGACTAGCGTCCTACGAGCAGTACTTC.

The chain uses TRBV5-4 and TRBJ2-5; possible D gene TRBD1, 5 bases. Germline lookup yields CDR1 SGHNT and CDR2 YYREEE (reference sequence). CDR3 length equals 16 residues. Trimming took off 1 base at V and 4 bases at J, with 17 bases between the two ends. CDR3 region: CASSLKKLGEPETQYF. The CDR3 DNA sequence: TGTGCCAGCAGCTTGAAAAAGTTAGGGGAACCAGAGACCCAGTACTTC.

This chain's CDR3 is CAISWGGDRGTTEAFF. DNA of the CDR3: TGTGCCATCAGCTGGGGCGGGGACAGGGGGACCACTGAAGCTTTCTTT. The chain has TRBV10-3 and TRBJ1-1; 11 positions match TRBD1. Germline V gives CDR1 ENHRY, CDR2 SYGVKD. The CDR3 is made up of 16 amino acids. After removal of 6 bases from V and 4 bases from J, the junction contained 10 bases not matched to a gene.

The chain links TRBV7-9 to TRBJ2-1, with 9 positions matching TRBD2. The CDR3 has 14 residues. The V gene end was trimmed by 4 bases and the J gene end by 4 bases; junction bases not matched to a gene: 2. Germline V lookup: CDR1 SEHNR, CDR2 FQNEAQ (reference sequence). CDR3 coding DNA: TGTGCCAGCAGCTGGACTAGCGATTACAATGAGCAGTTCTTC. Its protein product is CASSWTSDYNEQFF.

The chain has TRBV15 and TRBJ2-3; D is tentatively TRBD1 or TRBD2 (5 bases each). This CDR3 comprises 17 residues. V gave up 6 bases and J gave up 4 bases, with 23 bases separating them. The V gene's germline CDR1 is LNHNV and CDR2 YYDKDF (reference sequence). This CDR3 reads CATSLRVGTRPPDTQYF. CDR3 coding DNA: TGTGCCACCAGTTTACGGGTCGGGACCCGTCCCCCAGATACGCAGTATTTT.

The chain uses TRBV5-4 and TRBJ1-4; D might be TRBD1 (6 bases). In germline, CDR1 is SGHNT, CDR2 YYREEE (reference sequence). V lost 2 bases to trimming and J lost 4 bases, with 18 bases between them. This CDR3 is built from 17 residues. The CDR3 is CASSFSLQGGINEKLFF. As DNA, the CDR3 is TGTGCCAGCAGCTTTTCCTTACAGGGTGGGATTAATGAAAAACTGTTTTTT.

The rearrangement uses TRBV4-3 and TRBJ2-3; weak D call: TRBD1 (6 bases). This CDR3 spans 14 amino acids. CDR1 LGHNA and CDR2 YSLEER come from the germline V gene. The ends were cut back, 2 bases at V and 4 bases at J, with 10 bases in the middle. In DNA form, the CDR3 reads TGCGCCAGCAGCCAATCCTCAGGGGCAGATACGCAGTATTTT. Translated, it gives CASSQSSGADTQYF.

The genes are TRBV15 and TRBJ2-7; tentatively, D is TRBD2 (5 bases). Deletions cut 1 base from V and 3 bases from J, with 13 bases between. This CDR3 is 15 amino acids long. Germline V gene lookup returns CDR1 LNHNV and CDR2 YYDKDF (reference sequence). The CDR3 DNA follows: TGTGCCACCAGCAGAGTGGGGAGCTTTATCTACGAGCAGTACTTC. Protein: CATSRVGSFIYEQYF.

This sequence joins TRBV7-2 and TRBJ2-7; D is perhaps TRBD2 (7 bases). Germline assignment: CDR1 SGHTA and CDR2 FQGNSA. Trimming shortened V by 5 bases and J by 3 bases, and 20 bases separated the two germline ends. The CDR3 is 16 amino acids. CDR3 DNA sequence: TGTGCCAGCAGCCAGAGGTGGGCGGGGGCCGACTACGAGCAGTACTTC. This sequence encodes CASSQRWAGADYEQYF.

The chain combines TRBV30 with TRBJ1-1; 11 bases fit TRBD1. CDR1 GTSNPN and CDR2 SVGIG come from the germline V gene (reference sequence). The junction had 5 bases not matched to a gene; V was cut back by 3 bases and J by 5 bases. The CDR3 is made up of 14 amino acids. The CDR3 nucleotides are TGTGCCTGGAGCTGGACAGGGGGCCGGACTGAAGCTTTCTTT. It encodes CAWSWTGGRTEAFF.

The rearrangement uses TRBV27 and TRBJ1-1; TRBD1 agrees at 7 bases. The V gene end was trimmed by 5 bases and the J gene end by 0 bases; junction bases not matched to a gene: 12. The CDR3 consists of 17 residues. The V gene's germline CDR1 is MNHEY and CDR2 SMNVEV (reference sequence). CDR3 sequence: CASSGGNRGLMNTEAFF. CDR3 bases: TGTGCCAGCAGTGGTGGTAACAGGGGACTAATGAACACTGAAGCTTTCTTT.

The chain's CDR3 is CASSQGSGDTDTQYF. CDR3 nucleotides: TGTGCCAGCAGCCAAGGTAGCGGGGACACAGATACGCAGTATTTT. V usage is TRBV4-2 and J usage is TRBJ2-3, with 8 bases matching TRBD2. This CDR3 is 15 amino acids long. The germline CDR1 and CDR2 sequences are LGHNA and YNFKEQ. V gave up 1 base and J gave up 2 bases; unmatched junction bases: 2.

The rearrangement links TRBV6-1 to TRBJ1-1; D gene uncertain. CDR1 MNHNS and CDR2 SASEGT come from the germline V gene. The CDR3 covers 12 residues. Trimming stripped 1 base from V and 3 bases from J, with 3 bases between. The CDR3 DNA reads as TGTGCCAGCAGTGAAGGGTACACTGAAGCTTTCTTT. Translated: CASSEGYTEAFF.

This chain uses TRBV4-3 with TRBJ1-4, with D possibly being TRBD1 (6 bases). V was pared by 0 bases and J by 14 bases, with 16 bases between. Germline assignment: CDR1 LGHNA and CDR2 YSLEER. CDR3 length: 14 amino acids. The CDR3 DNA sequence: TGCGCCAGCAGCCAAGACAGGGGCCGCCCCTACCTGTTTTTT. Protein product: CASSQDRGRPYLFF.

This chain joins TRBV6-5 and TRBJ2-5, with 7 bases aligning to TRBD1. The germline V gene encodes CDR1 MNHEY and CDR2 SVGAGI. Germline trimming cut 8 bases from V and 4 bases from J; bases unmatched to any gene: 4. This CDR3 comprises 12 residues. The DNA for the CDR3 is TGTGCCAGCCGAACAGGGGTAGAGACCCAGTACTTC. This encodes CASRTGVETQYF.

This clone occurred once. The rearrangement joins TRBV7-9 to TRBJ2-2; 7 bases map to TRBD2. Germline assignment: CDR1 SEHNR and CDR2 FQNEAQ (reference sequence). The CDR3 has 14 amino acids. The junction had 3 bases not matched to a gene; V was cut back by 0 bases and J by 8 bases. Here the CDR3 reads CASSLAGGGGELFF. The CDR3 DNA reads TGTGCCAGCAGCTTAGCCGGCGGGGGAGGGGAGCTGTTTTTT.

The chain has TRBV18 and TRBJ2-7; 11 bases agree with TRBD1. The CDR3 is 14 amino acids. The junction had 1 base not matched to a gene; V was cut back by 2 bases and J by 4 bases. The V gene's germline CDR1 is KGHSH and CDR2 LQKENI. The CDR3 coding sequence is TGTGCCAGCTCACCAGGACAGGGGGCATACGAGCAGTACTTC. As protein: CASSPGQGAYEQYF.

This chain uses TRBV11-1 with TRBJ2-1, with D perhaps given as TRBD1 or TRBD2 (5 bases each). The ends were cut back, 3 bases at V and 12 bases at J, with 18 bases in the middle. CDR3 size: 14 residues. CDR1 is SGHAT and CDR2 is FQDESV in the germline V gene (reference sequence). DNA of the CDR3: TGTGCCAGCAGCTTTGTCGATCCCCTGAGGGGGCAGTTCTTC. This translates into CASSFVDPLRGQFF.

This chain links TRBV28 with TRBJ1-2; unclear D gene. This CDR3 contains 12 residues. V gave up 5 bases and J gave up 3 bases, with 7 bases separating them. Germline CDR1 reads MDHEN; CDR2 reads SYDVKM. The CDR3 protein is CASSPLYYGYTF. The DNA of the CDR3 is TGTGCCAGCAGTCCTTTATACTATGGCTACACCTTC.

CDR3 amino acids: CASSSTVSDTEAFF. As DNA, the CDR3 is TGTGCCAGTAGTTCGACAGTGAGTGACACTGAAGCTTTCTTT. The V and J genes are TRBV19 and TRBJ1-1; TRBD1 might be the D (5 bases). The V end lost 5 bases, the J end lost 3 bases, and 13 bases lay between the germline ends. The CDR3 consists of 14 residues. Germline loops: CDR1 LNHDA, CDR2 SQIVND (reference sequence).

This clone rates as medium-sized. The V gene is TRBV30, the J gene TRBJ1-2; tentative D call: TRBD1 (6 bases). The CDR3 loop spans 14 amino acids. V was trimmed by 1 base and J by 8 bases, leaving 17 bases between them. Germline V gene data show CDR1 as GTSNPN and CDR2 as SVGIG (reference sequence). In nucleotides, the CDR3 is TGTGCCTGGAGTGAGGCAGGGGCCGTTTGGGGCTACACCTTC. Amino acids: CAWSEAGAVWGYTF.

In this sample, this clone turned up a few times. This rearrangement joins TRBV4-2 to TRBJ1-6, with a weak D call TRBD1 (5 bases). The CDR3 has 12 amino acids. Trimming left V 8 bases short and J 5 bases short, with 7 bases between. CDR1 and CDR2 from the germline V gene are LGHNA and YNFKEQ. The CDR3: CASSRDNSPLHF. For the CDR3, the DNA is TGTGCCAGCTCCAGGGATAATTCACCCCTCCACTTT.